This T cell receptor beta chain was sequenced during a study of neoadjuvant anti-PD-1 for oral cavity cancer. As for the study in general: Nivolumab at 3 mg/kg was mostly given biweekly, three to four doses, pre-surgery. Non-progressing patients received a fourth nivolumab dose near day 43, then surgery on days 50-56. Study-level findings and limits: Higher pretreatment Treg/Th17 ratios tracked higher pretreatment blood clonality. PBMC Gini-index clonality exceeded responders' in non-responders post-nivolumab.

Libraries were prepared by immunoSEQ multiplex PCR; TCRdb keeps only in-frame clonotypes and omits some of them. This sample has 11,000 to 15,000 clones, with just over 70% found just once. Concerning this clone itself: The antigen is unknown.

Germline V gene sequence: CDR1 MGHDK, CDR2 SYGVNS. Trimming took off 5 bases at V and 5 bases at J, with 10 bases between the two ends. This CDR3 is built from 13 residues. The sequence derives from a person aged 35-80 years with oral cavity squamous cell carcinoma. The rearrangement joins TRBV25-1 to TRBJ2-1; a weak D match, TRBD1 (6 bases). Sequenced here: PBMCs, sampled before nivolumab (anti-PD-1) treatment. The CDR3 loop is CASSSDSDNEQFF. In DNA form, the CDR3 reads TGTGCCAGCAGTTCGGACAGCGACAATGAGCAGTTCTTC. The complete variable domain, with remaining parts taken from reference TRBV25-1 and TRBJ2-1, reads EADIYQTPRYLVIGTGKKITLECSQTMGHDKMYWYQQDPGMELHLIHYSYGVNSTEKGDLSSESTVSRIRTEHFPLTLESARPSHTSQYLCASSSDSDNEQFFGPGTRLTVL.